This T cell receptor beta chain appears in the sequencing data of a study of T cells after yellow fever vaccination (dated by TCRdb to about 2019). For the study in its entirety: The SMART-Seq v4 Ultra Low Input RNA kit was used to prepare libraries from fractions with low cell numbers. To track T-cell clones before and after primary and booster YFV17D yellow fever vaccination, bulk TCR alpha and beta repertoires were sequenced longitudinally. Two healthy male donors, one aged 18 to 29 and one aged 30 to 40 years, made up the cohort. Blood samples were taken at several timepoints before and after primary and secondary immunization, and bulk PBMC replicates and cell subsets were isolated. General findings and caveats noted by the study authors: The study included only two donors, which limits how far the findings can be generalized. A small share of clonotypes occurred in both CD4 and CD8 compartments, likely arising from convergent recombination. FACS-sorted repertoires could contain abundant contaminating clonotypes from the bulk population, so computational filtering was required. Most clones expanded after primary vaccination (around 96% of CD4 and around 88% of CD8) were re-detected after the booster, suggesting that broad memory maintenance occurred. The secondary T-cell response was weaker than the primary response but faster, peaking on day 5 instead of day 15.

Relative to germline, V is missing 4 bases and J is missing 1 base, with 6 bases of the junction outside any gene match. Reading from cysteine to phenylalanine, the CDR3 counts 15 amino acids. The kept DNA is CDR3 alone, 45 bases in frame from the first base. Based on the germline V gene, the CDR1 and CDR2 sequences are LGHNA and YSLEER. Synthesis of TCR cDNA relied on 5'RACE template switching, a step that introduced a universal primer site along with unique molecular identifiers. Priming for cDNA synthesis came from both the TCR alpha and TCR beta constant segments. Library amplification involved two PCR steps, and the second step added sample barcodes and sequencing adapters. Sequencing of libraries was done on Illumina HiSeq 2500 (2x100 bp) or NovaSeq (2x150 bp). The authors' pipeline ran thus. Demultiplexing of reads and collapsing into UMI consensus sequences were performed with MIGEC, and V(D)J alignment was carried out with MiXCR. Vaccine-responding clonotypes were identified with edgeR using replicate PBMC samples, with FDR below 0.01 and a log2 fold change above 5 up to day 15 being required. Each bulk clonotype received a CD4 or CD8 identity based on whether the sequenced CD4 or CD8 repertoire contained that clonotype at higher abundance. The raw public reads went through TCRdb reprocessing: fastp at Q25, MiXCR clone calling, in-frame beta chains kept. Under each unique CDR3 protein, matching rows form one entry showing the most common genes and DNA. These V and J calls are TCRdb output, not the study's own analysis. A total of more than 450,000 distinct CDR3 sequences appear in this sample, about a fifth of them only once. The top ten clones comprise roughly a sixth of the sample.

As for this clonotype: Its antigen is unknown. Per-base quality was not reported, and no clone a single base away is much larger than it.

The sample's treatment or condition label, in plain terms: live attenuated yellow fever vaccine strain. Two biological replicates of bulk PBMCs were collected at each blood-draw timepoint. A standard Ficoll-Paque protocol was used to isolate PBMCs from peripheral blood. TriZol was used to extract RNA from bulk PBMCs, CD4 and CD8 fractions, and dextramer-positive and dextramer-negative fractions. This clonotype was sampled from a man in his late teens or twenties who received the YFV17D yellow fever vaccine. The sequence joins TRBV4-3 to TRBJ1-1, with 7 central nucleotides matching TRBD1. The source material was PBMCs, sampled less than 25 days after the first yellow fever vaccination. The sequenced DNA: TGCGCCAGCAGCCTCCGCAACAGGGGGAACACTGAAGCTTTCTTT. This gives the protein CASSLRNRGNTEAFF.